The 27 T cell receptor beta chains in this list originate from one sample, sequenced in a study of blood T cell repertoires in COVID-19. Using immunoSEQ multiplex PCR, the repertoire was profiled, and TCRdb retains in-frame clones only, with some absent. The data contain about 240,000 clones, roughly 85% of them singletons. Input material: PBMCs or T cells enriched from blood (not recorded which). The receptors derive from a woman aged 35 to 49 who had been exposed to COVID-19.

This sequence joins TRBV3-1 (or the pseudogene TRBV3-2) and TRBJ1-1, with D possibly being TRBD1 (6 bases). The ends were cut back, 1 base at V and 2 bases at J, with 14 bases in the middle. Germline lookup yields CDR1 LGHDT and CDR2 YNNKEL (reference sequence). The CDR3 contains 16 residues. In nucleotides, the CDR3 is TGTGCCAGCAGCCAAGTTTCAGGGGTAGGAAACACTGAAGCTTTCTTT. Amino acid sequence: CASSQVSGVGNTEAFF.

The chain is built from TRBV4-1 and TRBJ1-1, with D hard to call. The CDR3 runs 12 residues. CDR1 is MGHRA, CDR2 YSYEKL, per germline. Trimming pared 7 bases from V and 1 base from J, leaving 7 bases between. Here the CDR3 reads CASTEANTEAFF. Written as DNA, the CDR3 is TGCGCCAGCACTGAGGCGAACACTGAAGCTTTCTTT.

V usage is TRBV28 and J usage is TRBJ1-1, with no clear D. Germline CDR1 reads MDHEN; CDR2 reads SYDVKM. The length of the CDR3 is 14 residues. V shed 3 bases and J shed 1 base, with 9 bases lying between them. The CDR3 protein is CASSFIYSNTEAFF. The CDR3 nucleotides read TGTGCCAGCAGTTTCATTTACTCGAACACTGAAGCTTTCTTT.

The V and J genes are TRBV29-1 and TRBJ1-1; possibly TRBD1 for D (6 bases). The ends were cut back, 0 bases at V and 8 bases at J, with 10 bases in the middle. The length of the CDR3 is 12 residues. Germline V CDR1 and CDR2: SQVTM, ANQGSEA. In DNA form, the CDR3 reads TGCAGCGTTGAAGATGTAAGGGGGGAAGCTTTCTTT. The encoded protein is CSVEDVRGEAFF.

This clone has a single count. The rearrangement uses TRBV4-1 and TRBJ2-3; 12 nucleotides align to TRBD2. In germline, CDR1 is MGHRA, CDR2 YSYEKL. This CDR3 has 21 residues. J gave up 4 bases and V 1 base, and 18 bases lay outside the gene matches. CDR3 nucleotides: TGCGCCAGCAGCCAAGGTCGTGCTAGCGGGGGGGCGTTCCCCGGGCCAGATACGCAGTATTTT. Amino acids: CASSQGRASGGAFPGPDTQYF.

The V gene is TRBV18, the J gene TRBJ2-1; 7 nucleotides align to TRBD2. This CDR3 is 16 amino acids long. Trimming removed 3 bases from V and 2 bases from J; junction bases left unmatched: 7. Germline values: CDR1 KGHSH, CDR2 LQKENI. CDR3 sequence: CASSPVTSATYNEQFF. CDR3 nucleotide sequence: TGTGCCAGCTCACCGGTCACTAGCGCCACCTACAATGAGCAGTTCTTC.

The chain has TRBV2 and TRBJ1-1; D might be TRBD1 (6 bases). Germline assignment: CDR1 SNHLY and CDR2 FYNNEI. Trimming removed 9 bases at V and 9 bases at J, with 23 bases between. CDR3 length: 14 amino acids. As DNA, the CDR3 is TGTGCCAGAAACAACCCCGGACAGACTGAAAAAGCTTTCTTT. This translates into CARNNPGQTEKAFF.

The V call is TRBV19, the J call TRBJ2-7; TRBD2 aligns across 9 bases. CDR1 is LNHDA, CDR2 SQIVND, per germline (reference sequence). This CDR3 region has 14 residues. V gave up 3 bases and J gave up 3 bases; unmatched junction bases: 3. CDR3 DNA sequence: TGTGCCAGTAGTATCGCGGGGGGGCTCTACGAGCAGTACTTC. Amino acid sequence: CASSIAGGLYEQYF.

This rearrangement joins TRBV4-3 to TRBJ2-1; TRBD2 is a possible D gene (6 bases). The CDR3 consists of 16 residues. CDR1 LGHNA and CDR2 YSLEER come from the germline V gene. V lost 0 bases and J 5 bases, leaving 14 bases between the germline ends. The CDR3, as DNA: TGCGCCAGCAGCCAAGACTGGAACGGGGGTCACAATGAGCAGTTCTTC. The encoded protein is CASSQDWNGGHNEQFF.

The gene calls are TRBV12-3 or TRBV12-4 and TRBJ2-2, with no clear D. V was pared by 3 bases and J by 4 bases, with 6 bases between. The CDR3 is 13 amino acids. The CDR3 DNA reads TGTGCCAGCAGTTTCCTAGGCACCGGGGAGCTGTTTTTT. Encoded protein: CASSFLGTGELFF.

This clone was counted a few times. The chain has TRBV11-1 and TRBJ2-2; 7 nucleotides line up with TRBD1. This CDR3 spans 16 amino acids. Germline trimming cut 3 bases from V and 2 bases from J; bases unmatched to any gene: 6. Germline CDR1 SGHAT, CDR2 FQDESV (reference sequence). CDR3 amino acids: CASSFDGTVNTGELFF. CDR3 nucleotides: TGTGCCAGCAGCTTCGACGGGACAGTTAACACCGGGGAGCTGTTTTTT.

J is TRBJ2-1 and V is TRBV29-1, with D tentatively TRBD1 (5 bases). Deletions cut 7 bases from V and 1 base from J, with 17 bases between. The CDR3 loop spans 15 amino acids. Germline CDR1 and CDR2: SQVTM and ANQGSEA. CDR3 protein: CSAHGARRSYNEQFF. The CDR3 nucleotides are TGCAGCGCCCATGGGGCTAGGCGTTCCTACAATGAGCAGTTCTTC.

The chain uses TRBV30 and TRBJ1-1; no clear D. The CDR3 has 13 amino acids. V lost 1 base, J lost 4 bases, and 10 bases lay in between. From germline, CDR1 is GTSNPN and CDR2 SVGIG (reference sequence). CDR3 coding DNA: TGTGCCTGGAGTGAGCAGAGAGGCACTGAAGCTTTCTTT. Amino acid sequence: CAWSEQRGTEAFF.

This CDR3 is CASSRGQGAAGNTIYF. The CDR3 DNA reads TGTGCCAGTAGTCGTGGACAGGGCGCTGCTGGAAACACCATATATTTT. The chain joins TRBV19 to TRBJ1-3; 8 bases line up with TRBD1. CDR3 length: 16 amino acids. With V trimmed by 5 bases and J by 2 bases, 8 bases remained unmatched. The germline V gene encodes CDR1 LNHDA and CDR2 SQIVND (reference sequence).

This chain links TRBV30 with TRBJ2-5, with D possibly TRBD1 on 5 matching bases. In germline, CDR1 is GTSNPN, CDR2 SVGIG (reference sequence). This CDR3 contains 13 residues. The V end was cut by 0 bases, the J end by 5 bases, with 10 bases between. This CDR3 reads CAWSVGQGETQYF. The CDR3 DNA follows: TGTGCCTGGAGTGTTGGGCAGGGTGAGACCCAGTACTTC.

The J gene is TRBJ2-3, the V gene TRBV7-9; 11 positions agree with TRBD2. The germline V gene has CDR1 SEHNR and CDR2 FQNEAQ (reference sequence). This CDR3 is built from 17 residues. V was pared by 4 bases and J by 3 bases, with 9 bases of the junction left unmatched. The CDR3 bases are TGTGCCAGCAGCTCAGTTAGCGGGGGGGGCCCAACAGATACGCAGTATTTT. This translates into CASSSVSGGGPTDTQYF.

The rearrangement joins TRBV10-3 to TRBJ2-1; a possible D gene is TRBD2 (6 bases). This CDR3 has 15 residues. Germline CDR1 ENHRY, CDR2 SYGVKD. Trimming stripped 5 bases from V and 9 bases from J, with 20 bases between. This chain's CDR3 is CAISNLAHTAGEQFF. CDR3 sequence (DNA): TGTGCCATCAGTAACCTAGCGCATACCGCGGGTGAGCAGTTCTTC.

The chain links TRBV7-9 to TRBJ1-2, with no clear D. Trimming took off 2 bases at V and 3 bases at J, with 13 bases between the two ends. The CDR3 spans 15 residues. Germline-derived CDR1 and CDR2 are SEHNR and FQNEAQ (reference sequence). CDR3 protein: CASSLPTVMHYGYTF. The DNA for the CDR3 is TGTGCCAGCAGCTTACCGACTGTAATGCACTATGGCTACACCTTC.

The V and J genes are TRBV7-9 and TRBJ1-4, with TRBD1 matching over 7 bases. Germline CDR1 is SEHNR and CDR2 is FQNEAQ (reference sequence). V shed 1 base and J 6 bases; nucleotides not matched to a gene: 2. This CDR3 region has 14 residues. Here the CDR3 reads CASSLGQGDEKLFF. DNA of the CDR3: TGTGCCAGCAGCTTAGGCCAGGGGGATGAAAAACTGTTTTTT.

The chain employs TRBV4-2 and TRBJ2-1, with 9 bases identical to TRBD2. The V segment lost 0 bases and the J segment 8 bases; nucleotides outside the gene matches: 11. Germline V gene data show CDR1 as LGHNA and CDR2 as YNFKEQ. The CDR3 length is 17 residues. The chain's CDR3 is CASSQELSGGPGDEQFF. The CDR3 bases are TGTGCCAGCAGCCAAGAATTGAGCGGGGGGCCAGGGGATGAGCAGTTCTTC.

The chain employs TRBV5-1 and TRBJ2-1, with 8 bases that match TRBD2. This CDR3 has 15 amino acids. Trimming at V came to 4 bases and at J to 5 bases, leaving 8 bases not matched to a gene. Germline CDR1 reads SGHRS; CDR2 reads YFSETQ. The CDR3 sequence: CASSPIAGYNNEQFF. CDR3 coding DNA: TGCGCCAGCAGCCCCATAGCGGGGTATAACAATGAGCAGTTCTTC.

A remark on this clone: One end of the junction fails to match germline, which may point to a read error. The V and J genes are TRBV2 and TRBJ2-7; 9 bases map to TRBD1. The CDR3 is 14 residues long. Germline V gives CDR1 SNHLY, CDR2 FYNNEI. CDR3: CASREDRGRGEQYF. In DNA, the CDR3 is TGTGCCAGCAGAGAAGACAGGGGGAGGGGGGAGCAGTACTTC. Based on the CDR3 plus reference TRBV2 and TRBJ2-7, the full variable domain is EPEVTQTPSHQVTQMGQEVILRCVPISNHLYFYWYRQILGQKVEFLVSFYNNEISEKSEIFDDQFSVERPDGSNFTLKIRSTKLEDSAMYFCASREDRGRGEQYFGPGTRLTVT.

This chain connects TRBV7-3 to TRBJ1-1; the match to TRBD1 covers 10 bases. CDR1 and CDR2 (germline): SGHTA, FQGTGA. J gave up 7 bases and V 5 bases, and 7 bases lay outside the gene matches. The CDR3 contains 14 residues. CDR3 region: CASSALTGGGEAFF. The CDR3 bases are TGTGCCAGCAGCGCCTTGACAGGGGGCGGTGAAGCTTTCTTT.

This chain uses TRBV27 with TRBJ1-5; D is ambiguous. This CDR3 is built from 13 residues. Germline loops: CDR1 MNHEY, CDR2 SMNVEV (reference sequence). Trimming stripped 3 bases from V and 6 bases from J, with 9 bases between. This CDR3 reads CASSLSVLQPQHF. CDR3 bases: TGTGCCAGCAGTTTGTCCGTCCTTCAGCCCCAGCATTTT.

J is TRBJ1-2 and V is TRBV6-5, with 10 bases identical to TRBD1. V lost 6 bases to trimming and J lost 5 bases; unmatched junction nucleotides: 9. The germline V gene encodes CDR1 MNHEY and CDR2 SVGAGI. CDR3 length equals 15 residues. CDR3 residues: CASSLTGGGRYGYTF. CDR3 bases: TGTGCCAGCAGCCTGACAGGGGGCGGACGTTATGGCTACACCTTC.

The V call is TRBV5-4, the J call TRBJ2-5, with TRBD1 matching 8 bases. V trimming: 4 bases; J trimming: 2 bases; junction bases outside the gene matches: 4. The V gene's germline CDR1 is SGHNT and CDR2 YYREEE (reference sequence). The CDR3 extends over 14 amino acids. The CDR3 is CASSRTGGQETQYF. The CDR3, as DNA: TGTGCCAGCAGCAGAACAGGGGGTCAAGAGACCCAGTACTTC.

V gene TRBV5-1 combines with J gene TRBJ1-1, with D maybe TRBD1 (5 bases). The CDR3 has 14 residues. CDR1 is SGHRS and CDR2 is YFSETQ in the germline V gene. V lost 4 bases to trimming and J lost 1 base, with 11 bases between them. This CDR3 reads CASSGTGGNTEAFF. The CDR3 nucleotides read TGCGCCAGCAGCGGTACGGGGGGGAACACTGAAGCTTTCTTT.